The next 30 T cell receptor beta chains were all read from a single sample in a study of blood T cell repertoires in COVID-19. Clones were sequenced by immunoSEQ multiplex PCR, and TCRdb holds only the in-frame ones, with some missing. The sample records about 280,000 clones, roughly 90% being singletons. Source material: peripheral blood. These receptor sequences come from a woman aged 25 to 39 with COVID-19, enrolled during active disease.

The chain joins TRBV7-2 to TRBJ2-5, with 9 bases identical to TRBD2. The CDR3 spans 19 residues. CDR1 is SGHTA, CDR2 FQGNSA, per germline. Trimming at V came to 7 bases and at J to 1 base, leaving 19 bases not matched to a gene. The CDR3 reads CASTPPRDSGSLPQETQYF. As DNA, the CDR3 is TGTGCCAGCACCCCTCCTCGGGATAGCGGGAGCCTTCCCCAAGAGACCCAGTACTTC.

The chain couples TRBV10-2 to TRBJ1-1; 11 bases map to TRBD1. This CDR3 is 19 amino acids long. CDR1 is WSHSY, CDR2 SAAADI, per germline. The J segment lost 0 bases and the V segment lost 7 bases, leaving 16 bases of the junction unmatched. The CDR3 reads CASKVLDRGTGGMNTEAFF. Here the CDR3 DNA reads TGCGCCAGCAAAGTTTTGGACAGAGGGACAGGGGGAATGAACACTGAAGCTTTCTTT.

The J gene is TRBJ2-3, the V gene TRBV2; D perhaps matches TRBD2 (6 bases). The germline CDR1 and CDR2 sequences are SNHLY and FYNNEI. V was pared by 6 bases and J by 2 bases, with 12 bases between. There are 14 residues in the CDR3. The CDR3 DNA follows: TGTGCCAGCAGCCCCAGCGGGCACACAGATACGCAGTATTTT. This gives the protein CASSPSGHTDTQYF.

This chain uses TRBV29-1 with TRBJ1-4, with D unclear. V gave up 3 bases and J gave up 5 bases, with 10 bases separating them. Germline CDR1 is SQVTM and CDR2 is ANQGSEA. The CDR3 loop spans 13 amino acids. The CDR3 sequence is CSVEVARNEKLFF. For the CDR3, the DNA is TGCAGCGTTGAGGTCGCTAGGAATGAAAAACTGTTTTTT. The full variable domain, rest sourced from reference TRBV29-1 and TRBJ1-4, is SAVISQKPSRDICQRGTSLTIQCQVDSQVTMMFWYRQQPGQSLTLIATANQGSEATYESGFVIDKFPISRPNLTFSTLTVSNMSPEDSSIYLCSVEVARNEKLFFGSGTQLSVL.

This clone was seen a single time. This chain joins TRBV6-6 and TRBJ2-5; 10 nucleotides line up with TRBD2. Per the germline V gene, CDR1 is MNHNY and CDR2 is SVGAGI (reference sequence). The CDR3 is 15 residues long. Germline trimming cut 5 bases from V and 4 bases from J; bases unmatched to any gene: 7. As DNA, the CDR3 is TGTGCCAGCAGTAACCACCTAGCGGGAGCAGAGACCCAGTACTTC. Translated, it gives CASSNHLAGAETQYF.

In DNA, the CDR3 is TGCGCCAGCAGCTTGGACAGGTTATTCTATCCCCAGCATTTT. Its protein is CASSLDRLFYPQHF. The chain uses TRBV5-1 and TRBJ1-5, with TRBD1 as a possible D gene (5 bases). V was cut by 0 bases and J by 10 bases, with 14 bases left in between. This CDR3 comprises 14 residues. CDR1 and CDR2 from the germline V gene are SGHRS and YFSETQ.

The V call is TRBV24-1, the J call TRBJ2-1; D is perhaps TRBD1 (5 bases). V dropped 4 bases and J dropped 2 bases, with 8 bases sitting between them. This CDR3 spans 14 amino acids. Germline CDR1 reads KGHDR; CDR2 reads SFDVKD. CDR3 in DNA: TGTGCCACCAGTGAACCGGACACCTACAATGAGCAGTTCTTC. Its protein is CATSEPDTYNEQFF.

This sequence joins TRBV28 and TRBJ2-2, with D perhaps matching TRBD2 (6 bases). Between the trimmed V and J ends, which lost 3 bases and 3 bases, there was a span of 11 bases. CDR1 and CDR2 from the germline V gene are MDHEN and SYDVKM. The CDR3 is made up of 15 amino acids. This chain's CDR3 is CASSFGGFDTGELFF. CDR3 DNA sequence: TGTGCCAGCAGTTTTGGGGGGTTCGACACCGGGGAGCTGTTTTTT.

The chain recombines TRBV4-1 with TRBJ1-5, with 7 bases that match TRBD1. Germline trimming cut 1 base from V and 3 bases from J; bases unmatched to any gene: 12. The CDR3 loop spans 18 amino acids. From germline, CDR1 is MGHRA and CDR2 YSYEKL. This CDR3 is CASSQVPGARGSNQPQHF. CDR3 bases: TGCGCCAGCAGCCAAGTGCCCGGTGCCAGGGGGTCCAATCAGCCCCAGCATTTT.

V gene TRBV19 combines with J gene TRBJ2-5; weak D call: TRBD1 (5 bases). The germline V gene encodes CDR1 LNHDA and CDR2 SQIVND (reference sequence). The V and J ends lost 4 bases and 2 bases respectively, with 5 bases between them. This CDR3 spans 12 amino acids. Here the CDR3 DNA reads TGTGCCAGTAGTAGACAGCAAGAGACCCAGTACTTC. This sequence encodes CASSRQQETQYF.

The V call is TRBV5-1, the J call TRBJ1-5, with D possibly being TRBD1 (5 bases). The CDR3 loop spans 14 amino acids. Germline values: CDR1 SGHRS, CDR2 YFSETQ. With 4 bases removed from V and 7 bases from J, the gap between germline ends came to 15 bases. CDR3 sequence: CASSKRGEWQPQHF. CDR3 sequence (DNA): TGCGCCAGCAGCAAGCGGGGGGAATGGCAGCCCCAGCATTTT.

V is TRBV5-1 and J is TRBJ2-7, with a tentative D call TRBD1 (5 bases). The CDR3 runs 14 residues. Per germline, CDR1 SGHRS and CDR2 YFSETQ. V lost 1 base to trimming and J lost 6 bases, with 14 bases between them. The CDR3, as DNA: TGCGCCAGCAGCTTGTATGGGGCCAACACCGAGCAGTACTTC. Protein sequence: CASSLYGANTEQYF.

The CDR3 coding sequence is TGTGCCAGCTTCCCTGGTGGGCGGGGTGCCTACAATGAGCAGTTCTTC. This sequence encodes CASFPGGRGAYNEQFF. The chain uses TRBV6-6 and TRBJ2-1; maybe TRBD2 (6 bases). This CDR3 comprises 16 residues. With 8 bases removed from V and 2 bases from J, the gap between germline ends came to 19 bases. Germline V gives CDR1 MNHNY, CDR2 SVGAGI (reference sequence).

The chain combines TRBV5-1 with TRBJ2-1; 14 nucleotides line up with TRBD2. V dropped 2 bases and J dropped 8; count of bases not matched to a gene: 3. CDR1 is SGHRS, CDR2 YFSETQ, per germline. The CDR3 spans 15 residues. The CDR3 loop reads CASSLGGLAGDEQFF. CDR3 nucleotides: TGCGCCAGCAGCTTAGGGGGACTAGCGGGAGATGAGCAGTTCTTC.

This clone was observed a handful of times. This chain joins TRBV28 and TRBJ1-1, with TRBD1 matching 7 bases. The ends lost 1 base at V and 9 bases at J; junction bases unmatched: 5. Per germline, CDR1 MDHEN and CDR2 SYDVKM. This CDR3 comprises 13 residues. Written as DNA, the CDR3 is TGTGCCAGCAGTTTATCCCGCAGGGGGAAAGCTTTCTTT. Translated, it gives CASSLSRRGKAFF.

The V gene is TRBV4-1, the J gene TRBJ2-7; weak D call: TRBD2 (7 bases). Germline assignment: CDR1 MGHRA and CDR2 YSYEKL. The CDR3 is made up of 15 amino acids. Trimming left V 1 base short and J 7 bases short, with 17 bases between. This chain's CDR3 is CASSQGTAGTGEQYF. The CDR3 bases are TGCGCCAGCAGCCAAGGGACAGCGGGGACGGGGGAGCAGTACTTC.

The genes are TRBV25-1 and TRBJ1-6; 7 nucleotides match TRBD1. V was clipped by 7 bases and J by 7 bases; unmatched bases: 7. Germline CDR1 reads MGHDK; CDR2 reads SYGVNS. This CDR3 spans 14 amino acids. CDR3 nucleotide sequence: TGTGCCAGCAATGAGTACAGGGGCAATTCACCCCTCCACTTT. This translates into CASNEYRGNSPLHF.

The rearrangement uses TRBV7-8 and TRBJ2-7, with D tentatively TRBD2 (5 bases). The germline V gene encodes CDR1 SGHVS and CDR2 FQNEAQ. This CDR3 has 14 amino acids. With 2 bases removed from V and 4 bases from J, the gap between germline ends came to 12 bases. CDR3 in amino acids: CASSLLDLRYEQYF. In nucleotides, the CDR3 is TGTGCCAGCAGCTTATTGGACTTACGATACGAGCAGTACTTC.

The CDR3 DNA reads TGTGCCAGCAGTGAAAGGGGCCGGTTTGAAGCTTTCTTT. This translates into CASSERGRFEAFF. The chain employs TRBV6-1 and TRBJ1-1; a weak D match, TRBD1 (5 bases). CDR1 is MNHNS, CDR2 SASEGT, per germline. Trimming removed 2 bases at V and 7 bases at J, with 11 bases between. CDR3 length: 13 amino acids.

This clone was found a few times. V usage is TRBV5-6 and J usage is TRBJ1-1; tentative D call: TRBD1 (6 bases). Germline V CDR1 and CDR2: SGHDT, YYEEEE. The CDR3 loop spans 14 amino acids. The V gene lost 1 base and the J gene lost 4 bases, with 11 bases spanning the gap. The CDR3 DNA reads TGTGCCAGCAGCTTGTGGGGGGGCGGCACTGAAGCTTTCTTT. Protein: CASSLWGGGTEAFF.

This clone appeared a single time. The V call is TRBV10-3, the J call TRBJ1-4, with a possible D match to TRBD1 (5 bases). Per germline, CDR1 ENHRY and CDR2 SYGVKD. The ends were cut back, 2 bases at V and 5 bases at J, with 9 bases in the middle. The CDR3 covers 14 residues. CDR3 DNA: TGTGCCATCAGTGAGGGGGCAGCGAATGAAAAACTGTTTTTT. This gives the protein CAISEGAANEKLFF.

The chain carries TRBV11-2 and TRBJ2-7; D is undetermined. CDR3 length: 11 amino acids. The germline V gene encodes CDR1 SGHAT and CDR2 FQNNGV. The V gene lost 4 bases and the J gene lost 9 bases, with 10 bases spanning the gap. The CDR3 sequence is CASSSTASQYF. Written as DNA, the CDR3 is TGTGCCAGCAGCTCGACTGCGTCGCAGTACTTC.

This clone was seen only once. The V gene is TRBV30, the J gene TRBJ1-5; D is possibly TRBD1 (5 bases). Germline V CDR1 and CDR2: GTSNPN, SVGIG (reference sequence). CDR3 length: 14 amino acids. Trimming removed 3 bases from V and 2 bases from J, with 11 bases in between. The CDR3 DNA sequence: TGTGCCTGGAGGGGCCGGGGGGGCAATCAGCCCCAGCATTTT. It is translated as CAWRGRGGNQPQHF.

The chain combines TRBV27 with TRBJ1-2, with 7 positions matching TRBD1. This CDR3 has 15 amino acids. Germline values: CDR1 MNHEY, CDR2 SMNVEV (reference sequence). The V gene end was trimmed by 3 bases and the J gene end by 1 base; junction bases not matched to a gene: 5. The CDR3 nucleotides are TGTGCCAGCAGTTTGGTAGGGGGCCTTAACTATGGCTACACCTTC. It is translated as CASSLVGGLNYGYTF.

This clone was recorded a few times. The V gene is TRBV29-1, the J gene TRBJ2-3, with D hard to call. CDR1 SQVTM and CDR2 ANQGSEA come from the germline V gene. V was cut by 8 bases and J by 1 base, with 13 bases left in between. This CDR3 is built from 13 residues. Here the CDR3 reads CSHDFGGTDTQYF. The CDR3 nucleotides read TGCAGCCACGACTTTGGTGGCACAGATACGCAGTATTTT.

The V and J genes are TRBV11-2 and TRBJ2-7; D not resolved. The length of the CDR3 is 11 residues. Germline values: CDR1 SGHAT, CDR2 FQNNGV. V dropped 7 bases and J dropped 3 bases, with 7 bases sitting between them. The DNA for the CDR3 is TGTGCCAGCACCAGAAACTACGAGCAGTACTTC. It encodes CASTRNYEQYF.

The CDR3 is CSAQAQETQYF. The CDR3 bases are TGCAGTGCCCAAGCCCAAGAGACCCAGTACTTC. This chain connects TRBV20-1 to TRBJ2-5; D ambiguous. Looked up from germline, CDR1 is DFQATT and CDR2 is SNEGSKA (reference sequence). The CDR3 spans 11 residues. The V gene lost 6 bases and the J gene lost 1 base, with 6 bases spanning the gap.

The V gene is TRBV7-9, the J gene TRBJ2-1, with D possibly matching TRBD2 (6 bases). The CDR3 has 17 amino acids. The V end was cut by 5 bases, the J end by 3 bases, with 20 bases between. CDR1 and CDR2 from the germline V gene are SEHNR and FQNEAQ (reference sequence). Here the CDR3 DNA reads TGTGCCAGCAGCCTCCCCCGGGGGAACCCGGGCTACAATGAGCAGTTCTTC. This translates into CASSLPRGNPGYNEQFF.

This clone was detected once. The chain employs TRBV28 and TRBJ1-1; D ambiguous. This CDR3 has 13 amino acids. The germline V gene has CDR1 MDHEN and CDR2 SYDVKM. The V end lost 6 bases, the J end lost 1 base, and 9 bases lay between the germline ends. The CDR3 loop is CASRLPANTEAFF. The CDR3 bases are TGTGCCAGCAGACTACCAGCGAACACTGAAGCTTTCTTT.

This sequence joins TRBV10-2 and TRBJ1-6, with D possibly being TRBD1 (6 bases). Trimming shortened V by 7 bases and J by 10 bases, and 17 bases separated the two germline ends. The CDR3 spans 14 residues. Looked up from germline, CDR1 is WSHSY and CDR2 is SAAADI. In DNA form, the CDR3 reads TGCGCCAGCATTCCAGGGGTTGGCGGATCACCCCTCCACTTT. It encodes CASIPGVGGSPLHF.